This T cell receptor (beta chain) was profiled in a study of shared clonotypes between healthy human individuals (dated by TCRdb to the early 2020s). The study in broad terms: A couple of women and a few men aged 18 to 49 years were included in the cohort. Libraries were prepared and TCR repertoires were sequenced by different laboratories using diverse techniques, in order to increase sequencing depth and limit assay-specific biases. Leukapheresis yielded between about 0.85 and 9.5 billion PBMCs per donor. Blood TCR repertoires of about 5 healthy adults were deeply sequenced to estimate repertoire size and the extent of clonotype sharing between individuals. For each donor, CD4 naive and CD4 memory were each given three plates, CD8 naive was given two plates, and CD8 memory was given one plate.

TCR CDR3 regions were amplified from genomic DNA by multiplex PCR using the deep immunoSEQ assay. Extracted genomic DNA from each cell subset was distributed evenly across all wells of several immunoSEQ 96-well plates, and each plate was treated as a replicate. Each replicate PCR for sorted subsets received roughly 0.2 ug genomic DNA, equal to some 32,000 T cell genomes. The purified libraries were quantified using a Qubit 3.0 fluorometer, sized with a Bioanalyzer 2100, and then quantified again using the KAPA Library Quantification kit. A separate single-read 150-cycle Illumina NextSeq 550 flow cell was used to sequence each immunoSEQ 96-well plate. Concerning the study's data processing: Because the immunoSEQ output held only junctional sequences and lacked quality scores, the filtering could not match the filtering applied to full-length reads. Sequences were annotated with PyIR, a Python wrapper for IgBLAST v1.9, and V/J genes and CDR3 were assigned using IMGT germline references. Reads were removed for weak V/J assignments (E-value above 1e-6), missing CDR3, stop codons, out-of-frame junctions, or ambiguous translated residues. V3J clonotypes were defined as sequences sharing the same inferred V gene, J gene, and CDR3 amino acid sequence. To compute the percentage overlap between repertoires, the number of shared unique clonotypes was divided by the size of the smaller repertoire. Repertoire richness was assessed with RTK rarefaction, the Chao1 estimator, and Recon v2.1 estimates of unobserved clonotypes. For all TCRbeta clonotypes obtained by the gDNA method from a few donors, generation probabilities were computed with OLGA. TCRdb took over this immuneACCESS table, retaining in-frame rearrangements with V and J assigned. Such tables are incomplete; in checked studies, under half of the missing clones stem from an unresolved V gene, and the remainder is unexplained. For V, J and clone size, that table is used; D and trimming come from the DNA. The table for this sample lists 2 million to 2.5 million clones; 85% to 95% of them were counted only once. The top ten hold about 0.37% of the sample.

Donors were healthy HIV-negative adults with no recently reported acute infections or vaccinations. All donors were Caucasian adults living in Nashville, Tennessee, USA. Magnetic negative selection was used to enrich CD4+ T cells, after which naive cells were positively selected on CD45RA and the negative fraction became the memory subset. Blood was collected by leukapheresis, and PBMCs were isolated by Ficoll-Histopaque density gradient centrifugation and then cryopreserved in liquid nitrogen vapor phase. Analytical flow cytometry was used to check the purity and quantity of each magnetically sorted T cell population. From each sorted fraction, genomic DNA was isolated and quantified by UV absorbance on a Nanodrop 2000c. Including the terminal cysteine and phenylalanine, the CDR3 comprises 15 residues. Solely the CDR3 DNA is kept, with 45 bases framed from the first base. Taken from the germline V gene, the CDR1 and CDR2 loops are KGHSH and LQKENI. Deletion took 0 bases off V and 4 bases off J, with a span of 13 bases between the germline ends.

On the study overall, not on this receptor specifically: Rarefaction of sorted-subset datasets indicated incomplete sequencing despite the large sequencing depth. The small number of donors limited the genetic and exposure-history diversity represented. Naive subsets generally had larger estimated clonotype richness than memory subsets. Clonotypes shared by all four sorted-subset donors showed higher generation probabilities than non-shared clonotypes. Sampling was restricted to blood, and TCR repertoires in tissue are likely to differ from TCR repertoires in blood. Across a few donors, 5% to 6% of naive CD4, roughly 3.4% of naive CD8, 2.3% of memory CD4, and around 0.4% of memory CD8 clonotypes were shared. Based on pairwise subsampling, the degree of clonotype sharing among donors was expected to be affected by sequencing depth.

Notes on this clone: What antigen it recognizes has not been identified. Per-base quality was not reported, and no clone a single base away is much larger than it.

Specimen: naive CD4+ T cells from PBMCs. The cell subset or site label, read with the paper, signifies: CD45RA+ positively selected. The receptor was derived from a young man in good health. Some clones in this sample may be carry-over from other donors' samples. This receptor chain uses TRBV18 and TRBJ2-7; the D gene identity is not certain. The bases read TGTGCCAGCTCACCACCAGGCAGCTTCCTTTACGAGCAGTACTTC. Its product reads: CASSPPGSFLYEQYF. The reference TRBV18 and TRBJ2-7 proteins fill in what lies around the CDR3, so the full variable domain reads NAGVMQNPRHLVRRRGQEARLRCSPMKGHSHVYWYRQLPEEGLKFMVYLQKENIIDESGMPKERFSAEFPKEGPSILRIQQVVRGDSAAYFCASSPPGSFLYEQYFGPGTRLTVT.